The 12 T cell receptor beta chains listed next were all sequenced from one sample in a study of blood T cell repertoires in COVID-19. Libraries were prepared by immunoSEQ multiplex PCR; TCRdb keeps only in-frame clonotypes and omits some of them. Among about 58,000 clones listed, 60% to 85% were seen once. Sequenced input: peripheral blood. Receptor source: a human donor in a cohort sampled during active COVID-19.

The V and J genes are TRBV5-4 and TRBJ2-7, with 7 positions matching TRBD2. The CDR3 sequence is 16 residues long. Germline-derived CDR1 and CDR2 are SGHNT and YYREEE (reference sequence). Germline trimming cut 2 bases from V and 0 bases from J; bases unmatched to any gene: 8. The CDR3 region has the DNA TGTGCCAGCAGCTTAGGTGGGGAGGGCCTCTCCTACGAGCAGTACTTC. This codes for CASSLGGEGLSYEQYF.

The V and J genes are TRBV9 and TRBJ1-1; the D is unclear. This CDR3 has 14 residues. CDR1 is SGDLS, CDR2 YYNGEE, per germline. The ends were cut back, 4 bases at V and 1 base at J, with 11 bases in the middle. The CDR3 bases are TGTGCCAGCAGCCACTCCACAGCGAACACTGAAGCTTTCTTT. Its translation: CASSHSTANTEAFF. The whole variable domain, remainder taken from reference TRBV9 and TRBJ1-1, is DSGVTQTPKHLITATGQRVTLRCSPRSGDLSVYWYQQSLDQGLQFLIQYYNGEERAKGNILERFSAQQFPDLHSELNLSSLELGDSALYFCASSHSTANTEAFFGQGTRLTVV.

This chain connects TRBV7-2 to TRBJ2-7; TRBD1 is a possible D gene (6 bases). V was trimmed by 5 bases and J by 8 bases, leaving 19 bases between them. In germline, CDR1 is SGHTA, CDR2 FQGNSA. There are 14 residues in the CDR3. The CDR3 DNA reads TGTGCCAGCAGCCAGCAGGGGCGTCAGTCCCAGCAGTACTTC. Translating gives CASSQQGRQSQQYF.

CDR3 nucleotide sequence: TGTGCCAGCAGTCCCGACGGTCGGGGTATCTCTGGAAACACCATATATTTT. It encodes CASSPDGRGISGNTIYF. The chain couples TRBV28 to TRBJ1-3; D not certain. V was trimmed by 5 bases and J by 0 bases, leaving 17 bases between them. CDR1 and CDR2 from the germline V gene are MDHEN and SYDVKM. CDR3 size: 17 residues.

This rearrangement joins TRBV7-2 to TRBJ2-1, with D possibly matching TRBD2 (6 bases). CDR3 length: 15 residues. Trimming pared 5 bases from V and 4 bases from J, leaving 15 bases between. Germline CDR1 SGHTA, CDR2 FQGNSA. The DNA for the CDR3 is TGTGCCAGCAGCGTACGGACCGGGACTTACAATGAGCAGTTCTTC. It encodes CASSVRTGTYNEQFF.

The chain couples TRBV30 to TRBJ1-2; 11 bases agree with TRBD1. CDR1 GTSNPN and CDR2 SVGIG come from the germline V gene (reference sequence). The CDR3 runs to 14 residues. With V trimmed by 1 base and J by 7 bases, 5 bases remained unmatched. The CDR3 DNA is TGTGCCTGGAGTGAAGCGGACAGGGGGCTTGGCTACACCTTC. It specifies CAWSEADRGLGYTF.

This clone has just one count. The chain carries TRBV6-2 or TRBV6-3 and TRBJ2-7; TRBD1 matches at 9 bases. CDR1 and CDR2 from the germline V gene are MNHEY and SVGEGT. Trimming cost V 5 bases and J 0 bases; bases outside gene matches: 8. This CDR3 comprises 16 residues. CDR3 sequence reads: CASSKGDRELSYEQYF. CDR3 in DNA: TGTGCCAGCAGTAAAGGGGACAGGGAACTCTCCTACGAGCAGTACTTC.

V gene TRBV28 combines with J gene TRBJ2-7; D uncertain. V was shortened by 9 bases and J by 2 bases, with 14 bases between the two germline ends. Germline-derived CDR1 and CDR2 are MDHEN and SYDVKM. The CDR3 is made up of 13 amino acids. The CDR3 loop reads CASNSLNTYEQYF. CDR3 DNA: TGTGCCAGTAACTCTCTGAATACCTACGAGCAGTACTTC.

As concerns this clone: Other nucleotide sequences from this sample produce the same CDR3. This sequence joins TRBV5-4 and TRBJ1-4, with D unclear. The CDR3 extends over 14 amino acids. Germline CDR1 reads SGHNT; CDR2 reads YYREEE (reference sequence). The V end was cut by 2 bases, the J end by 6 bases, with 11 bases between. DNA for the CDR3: TGTGCCAGCAGCTTTCGGGGTAGGGATGAAAAACTGTTTTTT. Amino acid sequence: CASSFRGRDEKLFF.

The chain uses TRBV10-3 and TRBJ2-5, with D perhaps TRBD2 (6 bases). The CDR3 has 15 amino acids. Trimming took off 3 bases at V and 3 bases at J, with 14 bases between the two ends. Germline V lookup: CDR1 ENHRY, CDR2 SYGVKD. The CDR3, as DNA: TGTGCCATCAGTGATCCCCCGGGAGAGGAAGAGACCCAGTACTTC. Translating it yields CAISDPPGEEETQYF.

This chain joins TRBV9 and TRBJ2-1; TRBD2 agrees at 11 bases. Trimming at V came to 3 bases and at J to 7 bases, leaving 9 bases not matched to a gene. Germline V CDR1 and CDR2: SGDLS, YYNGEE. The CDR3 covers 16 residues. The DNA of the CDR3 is TGTGCCAGCAGCGACAGCACTAGCGGGAGTTGGAATGAGCAGTTCTTC. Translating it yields CASSDSTSGSWNEQFF.

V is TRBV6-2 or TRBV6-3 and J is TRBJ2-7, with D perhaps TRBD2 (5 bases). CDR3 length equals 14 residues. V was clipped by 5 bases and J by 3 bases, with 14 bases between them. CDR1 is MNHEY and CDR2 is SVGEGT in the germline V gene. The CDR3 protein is CASSPWTGSYEQYF. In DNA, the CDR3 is TGTGCCAGCAGTCCCTGGACGGGGAGCTACGAGCAGTACTTC.